This T cell receptor beta chain was identified during a study of cytomegalovirus exposure and HLA in healthy donors. Study-level results: TCR beta chains associated with HLA were, in a later analysis, more clonally expanded than equally common others. Most subjects had HLA-A and HLA-B alleles reportedly predicted accurately by TCR beta sequences.

Primers for the PCR totalled 60 Vbeta and 13 Jbeta. Clones were read by immunoSEQ multiplex PCR, and TCRdb kept only the in-frame ones, dropping some. This sample has about 160,000 clones, with around 60% found just once. Germline-derived CDR1 and CDR2 are SGHVS and FQNEAQ. The trim removed 0 bases at V and 10 bases at J, leaving 7 bases unmatched. The CDR3 is 14 amino acids. While unrecorded immune exposures were likely, the donors were nominally healthy when sampled. Concerning this clone itself: Its target is unknown.

The sample comprised PBMCs. The receptor comes from a woman aged 55-69 years in good health and CMV-seropositive. The gene calls are TRBV7-8 and TRBJ1-1; 8 bases are shared with TRBD1. CDR3 loop: CASSLARGRGPAFF. DNA for the CDR3: TGTGCCAGCAGCTTAGCGAGGGGCAGGGGGCCAGCTTTCTTT.